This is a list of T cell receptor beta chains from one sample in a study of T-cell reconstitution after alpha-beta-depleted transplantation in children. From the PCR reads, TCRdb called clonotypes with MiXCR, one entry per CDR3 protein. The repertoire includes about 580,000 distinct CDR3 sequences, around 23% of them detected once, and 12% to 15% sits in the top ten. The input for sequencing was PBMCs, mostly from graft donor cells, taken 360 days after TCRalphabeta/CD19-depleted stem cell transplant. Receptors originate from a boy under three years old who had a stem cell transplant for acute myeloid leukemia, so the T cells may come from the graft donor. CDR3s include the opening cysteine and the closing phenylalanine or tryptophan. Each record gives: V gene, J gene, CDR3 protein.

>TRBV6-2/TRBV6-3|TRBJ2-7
CASRPGSGTATYEQYF
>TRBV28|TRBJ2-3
CASSLLGAGLADTQYF
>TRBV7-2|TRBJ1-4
CASSPRSGRNEKLFF
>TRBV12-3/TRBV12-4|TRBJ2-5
CASGGSGRETQYF
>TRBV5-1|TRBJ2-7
CASSITGTEQYF
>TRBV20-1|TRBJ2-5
CSAREGASGGPPEGETQYF
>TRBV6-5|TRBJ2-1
CASSYSTGGNEQFF
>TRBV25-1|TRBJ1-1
CASSAGAGNTEAFF
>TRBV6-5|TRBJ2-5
CASSSPGQALAAGQETQYF
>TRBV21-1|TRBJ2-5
CASSKVRTGEETQYF
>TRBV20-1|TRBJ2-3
CSAGREYTDTQYF
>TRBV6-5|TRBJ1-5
CASSFGTGGGRNQPQHF
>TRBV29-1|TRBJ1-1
CSVAPGGSMNTEAFF
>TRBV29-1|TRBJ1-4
CSVPGQTTPEKLFF
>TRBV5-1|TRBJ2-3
CASSPPGQGSTDTQYF
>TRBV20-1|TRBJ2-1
CSARDPSGTNNEQFF
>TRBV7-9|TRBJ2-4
CASSHTSDLDIQYF
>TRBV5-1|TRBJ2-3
CASSLARRTGSTDTQYF
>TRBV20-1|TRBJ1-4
CSVLWTGPATNEKLFF
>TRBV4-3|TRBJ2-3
CASSRVGGRADTQYF
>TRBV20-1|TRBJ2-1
CSAGTSGASSYNEQFF
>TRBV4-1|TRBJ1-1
CASSQEGGSNTEAFF
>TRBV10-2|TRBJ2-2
CASSEWLAGNTGELFF
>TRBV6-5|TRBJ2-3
CASSYTASGASGADTQYF
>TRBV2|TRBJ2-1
CASSEERGVYNEQFF
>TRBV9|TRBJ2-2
CASSVVAGGGELFF
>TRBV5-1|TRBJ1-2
CASSPGGATNYGYTF
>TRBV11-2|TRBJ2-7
CASSRRTGWDEQYF
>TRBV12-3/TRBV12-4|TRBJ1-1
CASSRLGQGTEAFF
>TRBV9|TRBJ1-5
CASSVGVQDNQPQHF
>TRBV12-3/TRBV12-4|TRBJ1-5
CASSPDIGGNQPQHF
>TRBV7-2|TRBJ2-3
CARSLWDLAGTDTQYF
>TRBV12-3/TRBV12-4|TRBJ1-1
CASSRDRGRNTEAFF
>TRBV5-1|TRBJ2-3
CASRLLTSEADTQYF
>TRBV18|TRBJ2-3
CASSPVSEGQGTQYF
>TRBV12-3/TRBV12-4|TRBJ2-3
CASSSVIHGTQYF
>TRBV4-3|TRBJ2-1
CASSQDEEVSCEQFF
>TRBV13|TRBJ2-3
CASSLDQRGDTQYF
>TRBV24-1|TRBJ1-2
CATSDSTVYGYTF
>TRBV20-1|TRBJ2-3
CSARADRGDTQYF
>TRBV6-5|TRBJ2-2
CASSYFSAVNTGELFF
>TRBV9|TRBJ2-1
CASSVGQGRPNEQFF
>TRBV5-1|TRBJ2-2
CASSPTLDQNTGELFF
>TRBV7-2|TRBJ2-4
CASSLGGQGAAKNIQYF
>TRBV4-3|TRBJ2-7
CASSQDRWGGSGYEQYF
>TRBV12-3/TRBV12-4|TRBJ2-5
CASSLDRVGAQYF
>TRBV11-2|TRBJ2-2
CASRPMPGQGASTGELFF
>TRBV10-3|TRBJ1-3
CAITGTVKGTIYF
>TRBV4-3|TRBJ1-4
CASSPWTGGIATNEKLFF
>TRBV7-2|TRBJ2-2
CASSLGVRGSGELFF
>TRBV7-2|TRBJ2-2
CASSSQGAHNTGELFF
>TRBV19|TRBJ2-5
CASSTSPDPGSYQETQYF
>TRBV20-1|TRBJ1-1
CSARGASNTEAFF
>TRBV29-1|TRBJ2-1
CSGERQGFVDEQFF
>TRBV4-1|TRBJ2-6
CASSQEGGSGANVLTF
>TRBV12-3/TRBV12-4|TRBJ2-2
CASSFNRGGTGELFF
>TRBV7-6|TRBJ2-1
CASSLVIAGREQFF
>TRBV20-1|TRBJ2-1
CSARPLVVDEQFF
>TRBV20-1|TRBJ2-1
CSARVGREFF